The 8 T cell receptor beta chains given below trace back to one sample, sequenced in a study of breast tumors, draining lymph nodes, adjacent tissues. TCRdb processed the multiplex PCR reads anew with MiXCR; each CDR3 protein has one entry. The sample lists roughly 260,000 distinct CDR3 sequences, about 30% occurring once. Breast cancer patients provided tissue from their axillary draining lymph nodes. The sequencing sample was made of axillary lymph node tissue. These receptors were collected from a female donor with breast cancer. Some clones in this sample may be carry-over from other donors' samples.

The chain employs TRBV5-4 and TRBJ1-3, with D perhaps TRBD1 (5 bases). Germline CDR1 reads SGHNT; CDR2 reads YYREEE (reference sequence). CDR3 length: 14 amino acids. V was shortened by 2 bases and J by 2 bases, with 8 bases between the two germline ends. This CDR3 is CASSLMTAGNTIYF. The CDR3 nucleotides read TGTGCCAGCAGCTTAATGACAGCTGGAAACACCATATATTTT.

There are many counts of this clonotype. The chain has TRBV29-1 and TRBJ2-7; D might be TRBD1 (6 bases). The CDR3 covers 12 residues. CDR1 and CDR2 (germline): SQVTM, ANQGSEA. The ends were cut back, 7 bases at V and 4 bases at J, with 14 bases in the middle. CDR3 DNA sequence: TGCAGCGCTACGACAGGCCAGTACGAGCAGTACTTC. Amino acids: CSATTGQYEQYF.

Points on this clonotype: The missing conserved phenylalanine or tryptophan at the end of this CDR3 makes a read error likely. The DNA is left out, because the CDR3 cannot be placed on it with certainty; the CDR3 is given as TCRdb lists it. The genes are TRBV9 and TRBJ1-6; TRBD1 was called by the table and not checked on the DNA. The germline V gene has CDR1 SGDLS and CDR2 YYNGEE. A total of 9 residues make up the CDR3, ends included. The CDR3: CASSRGGHY.

This clonotype was counted at least ten times. V is TRBV6-6 and J is TRBJ1-3; D ambiguous. The CDR3 has 15 residues. Germline-derived CDR1 and CDR2 are MNHNY and SVGAGI (reference sequence). V lost 7 bases and J lost 0, with 13 bases in between. The CDR3 DNA is TGTGCCAGCACTTGGGCTTCGAGCTCTGGAAACACCATATATTTT. This translates into CASTWASSSGNTIYF.

At least ten counts were recorded for this clonotype. Because it lacks the conserved phenylalanine or tryptophan at the end, this CDR3 is likely a read error. The chain employs TRBV19 and TRBJ2-2, with D unresolved. Germline CDR1 reads LNHDA; CDR2 reads SQIVND (reference sequence). The CDR3 is made up of 15 amino acids. Trimming removed 6 bases from V and 4 bases from J, with 15 bases in between. CDR3 DNA: TGTGCCAGTAGCCCCATCCCCGTGAGCACCGGGGAGCTGTTTGTT. Amino acids: CASSPIPVSTGELFV.

This clonotype was observed a few times. CDR3 nucleotide sequence: TGTGCCAGCAGCCAGGGGGGTAGCGGGAGGCCCGACGGGGAGCTGTTTTTT. Translated: CASSQGGSGRPDGELFF. The chain has TRBV4-2 and TRBJ2-2; 10 bases agree with TRBD2. This CDR3 has 17 residues. The V gene end was trimmed by 3 bases and the J gene end by 7 bases; junction bases not matched to a gene: 11. Germline CDR1 is LGHNA and CDR2 is YNFKEQ.

This clonotype was detected a few times. V is TRBV4-2 and J is TRBJ2-1; 8 bases agree with TRBD1. CDR3 size: 19 residues. Germline CDR1 is LGHNA and CDR2 is YNFKEQ. V gave up 4 bases and J gave up 0 bases; unmatched junction bases: 14. The CDR3 region is CASSRGPQGALGSYNEQFF. The CDR3 nucleotides are TGTGCCAGCAGCCGAGGCCCGCAGGGGGCTTTGGGCTCCTACAATGAGCAGTTCTTC.

This clonotype has ten or more counts. CDR3 sequence reads: CASYAKAELFF. The CDR3 nucleotides read TGTGCCAGCTACGCCAAGGCGGAGCTGTTTTTT. V gene TRBV6-5 combines with J gene TRBJ2-2; no clear D. V was cut by 8 bases and J by 10 bases, with 11 bases left in between. CDR3 length: 11 residues. Germline CDR1 reads MNHEY; CDR2 reads SVGAGI.